These T cell receptor beta chains were read from a single sample in a study of CD8 T cells in ankylosing spondylitis. TCRdb re-called the 5' RACE reads through MiXCR, storing one row per CDR3 protein. The table lists some 250,000 distinct CDR3 sequences, about 10% of them singletons. What was sequenced was blood, either unsorted or a sorted T cell fraction (not recorded which). These receptors came from a male donor with ankylosing spondylitis or in good health (not recorded which). The CDR3 runs from the conserved cysteine through the conserved F or W. Each record gives: J gene, clone size, D gene, V gene, CDR3 DNA, CDR3 protein. The D gene is left open where the match is weak. The size of a clone is reported for some rows only, either as once, few or many, or as a class for expanded clones.

J: TRBJ2-6; size: many; D: .; V: TRBV20-1; DNA: TGCAGTGCTAGAGATCGGGACTCTGGGGCCAACGTCCTGACTTTC; CDR3: CSARDRDSGANVLTF
J: TRBJ2-3; size: .; D: .; V: TRBV7-3; DNA: TGTGCCAGCAGCCCCATAGGGGGGGGACAGGAGATCACAGATACGCAGTATTTT; CDR3: CASSPIGGGQEITDTQYF
J: TRBJ1-5; size: many; D: .; V: TRBV13; DNA: TGTGCCAGCAGCTTGTCCGATAGCAATCAGCCCCAGCATTTT; CDR3: CASSLSDSNQPQHF
J: TRBJ1-1; size: many; D: .; V: TRBV12-3/TRBV12-4; DNA: TGTGCCAGCAGTTTAAGTCAGGAGTCAAACACTGAAGCTTTCTTT; CDR3: CASSLSQESNTEAFF
J: TRBJ2-2; size: .; D: TRBD1; V: TRBV27; DNA: TGTGCCAGCAGGGGAACAGGGGGCGCGAACACCGGGGAGCTGTTTTTT; CDR3: CASRGTGGANTGELFF
J: TRBJ1-3; size: many; D: .; V: TRBV7-8; DNA: TGTGCCAGCAGCTTAACCCCGGCGGGTTTTGGAAACACCATATATTTT; CDR3: CASSLTPAGFGNTIYF
J: TRBJ1-5; size: many; D: .; V: TRBV4-1; DNA: TGCGCCAGCAGCCATCCAGGGAGGCAGCCCCAGCATTTT; CDR3: CASSHPGRQPQHF
J: TRBJ1-1; size: many; D: .; V: TRBV20-1; DNA: TGCAGTGCTAGAGCCCAGGGTAGCGACACTGAAGCTTTCTTT; CDR3: CSARAQGSDTEAFF
J: TRBJ2-1; size: few; D: TRBD2; V: TRBV29-1; DNA: TGCAGCGTTGTCGTCAGCGGGAGGGCCCTAAATGAGCAGTTCTTC; CDR3: CSVVVSGRALNEQFF
J: TRBJ2-1; size: many; D: .; V: TRBV11-2; DNA: TGTGCCAGCAGCTTAGATAGGGACAATGAGCAGTTCTTC; CDR3: CASSLDRDNEQFF
J: TRBJ2-5; size: few; D: TRBD2; V: TRBV5-1; DNA: TGCGCCAGCAGCTTGGAATTAGCGGGCGAGGGAGAGACCCAGTACTTC; CDR3: CASSLELAGEGETQYF
J: TRBJ1-1; size: many; D: .; V: TRBV12-3/TRBV12-4; DNA: TGTGCCAGCAGTCCCACCCCTTATGGAGAGAACACTGAAGCTTTCTTT; CDR3: CASSPTPYGENTEAFF
J: TRBJ2-2; size: .; D: TRBD2; V: TRBV27; DNA: TGTGCCAGCAAACCGGGACTAAACACCGGGGAGCTGTTTTTT; CDR3: CASKPGLNTGELFF
J: TRBJ2-3; size: .; D: .; V: TRBV5-1; DNA: TGCGCCAGCAGCGACCACCCCCAGGGATCCGATACGCAGTATTTT; CDR3: CASSDHPQGSDTQYF
J: TRBJ2-3; size: many; D: .; V: TRBV28; DNA: TGTGCCAGCAAACTGGGCTTCACAGATACGCAGTATTTT; CDR3: CASKLGFTDTQYF
J: TRBJ1-6; size: many; D: .; V: TRBV20-1; DNA: TGCAGTGCTAGAGATCCCATCCGGGGGAGCTCCTATAATTCACCCCTCCACTTT; CDR3: CSARDPIRGSSYNSPLHF
J: TRBJ2-1; size: .; D: .; V: TRBV20-1; DNA: TGCAGTGCTAGAGGGGCGAGGGTCCGGGCCTGGCCCTACAATGAGCAGTTCTTC; CDR3: CSARGARVRAWPYNEQFF
J: TRBJ2-7; size: many; D: TRBD2; V: TRBV5-1; DNA: TGCGCCAGCAGCCAGACTAGCGGCTCCTACGAGCAGTACTTC; CDR3: CASSQTSGSYEQYF
J: TRBJ2-7; size: many; D: TRBD2; V: TRBV5-1; DNA: TGCGCCAGCAGCTTGTACGGGGGGGCCAACGAGCAGTACTTC; CDR3: CASSLYGGANEQYF
J: TRBJ2-1; size: few; D: TRBD2; V: TRBV5-1; DNA: TGCGCCAGCAGCTTGGGGCCCTGGACTAGCGGGAGATCCAATGAGCAGTTCTTC; CDR3: CASSLGPWTSGRSNEQFF
J: TRBJ2-5; size: many; D: TRBD1; V: TRBV28; DNA: TGTGCCAGCAGCCTGGACAGGGACCAAGAGACCCAGTACTTC; CDR3: CASSLDRDQETQYF
J: TRBJ2-3; size: many; D: .; V: TRBV12-3/TRBV12-4; DNA: TGTGCCAGCGGTTCCGGTGTGGATACTACGCAGTATTTT; CDR3: CASGSGVDTTQYF
J: TRBJ1-1; size: many; D: TRBD1; V: TRBV12-3/TRBV12-4; DNA: TGTGCCAGCAGTTACGGGACAGCGCAGTTTGAAGCTTTCTTT; CDR3: CASSYGTAQFEAFF
J: TRBJ2-3; size: many; D: .; V: TRBV29-1; DNA: TGCAGCGTTTCCTTGGGTGGTACGCAGTATTTT; CDR3: CSVSLGGTQYF
J: TRBJ2-1; size: many; D: .; V: TRBV20-1; DNA: TGCAGTGCCAGGGGGAGGGTAGGTGAGCAGTTCTTC; CDR3: CSARGRVGEQFF
J: TRBJ2-3; size: many; D: TRBD2; V: TRBV12-3/TRBV12-4; DNA: TGTGCCAGCAGTTTAACCCCATCGGGACTAGCAACAGATACGCAGTATTTT; CDR3: CASSLTPSGLATDTQYF
J: TRBJ1-1; size: many; D: .; V: TRBV3-1; DNA: TGTGCCAGCAGCCAAGAGGTCGGATACGTAGGTGAAGCTTTCTTT; CDR3: CASSQEVGYVGEAFF
J: TRBJ1-5; size: many; D: .; V: TRBV6-5; DNA: TGTGCCAGCAGTTACTCGATTTCTAGCAATCAGCCCCAGCATTTT; CDR3: CASSYSISSNQPQHF
J: TRBJ2-7; size: many; D: TRBD1; V: TRBV9; DNA: TGTGCCAGCAGCGCGACCGGGACAGACATATACGAGCAGTACTTC; CDR3: CASSATGTDIYEQYF
J: TRBJ2-5; size: many; D: .; V: TRBV20-1; DNA: TGCAGTGCTAGTCTGATTGGGGGTAGAGAGACCCAGTACTTC; CDR3: CSASLIGGRETQYF
J: TRBJ2-4; size: .; D: .; V: TRBV11-2; DNA: TGTGCCAGCAGCTTATCTAGAACCAAAAACATTCAGTACTTC; CDR3: CASSLSRTKNIQYF
J: TRBJ1-1; size: .; D: .; V: TRBV24-1; DNA: TGTGCCACCAGGGAGACAGGATTCACTGAAGCTTTCTTT; CDR3: CATRETGFTEAFF
J: TRBJ2-2; size: many; D: TRBD2; V: TRBV6-1; DNA: TGTGCCAGCAGAGTAGCGGGGGGAGGCGGGGAGCTGTTTTTT; CDR3: CASRVAGGGGELFF
J: TRBJ2-3; size: many; D: .; V: TRBV5-1; DNA: TGCGCCAGCAGCTCAGGCCCCACAGATACGCAGTATTTT; CDR3: CASSSGPTDTQYF
J: TRBJ2-3; size: many; D: .; V: TRBV5-1; DNA: TGCGCCAGCAGCCCCGGACAGACTAACACAGATACGCAGTATTTT; CDR3: CASSPGQTNTDTQYF
J: TRBJ2-5; size: many; D: .; V: TRBV5-1; DNA: TGCGCCAGCAGCGTCCAGGGGTCTCAAGAGACCCAGTACTTC; CDR3: CASSVQGSQETQYF
J: TRBJ2-1; size: few; D: TRBD1; V: TRBV7-2; DNA: TGTGCCAGCAGCTTCGGACAGGGGTCTCGGAATGAGCAGTTCTTC; CDR3: CASSFGQGSRNEQFF
J: TRBJ1-1; size: many; D: .; V: TRBV6-1; DNA: TGTGCCAGCAGTGAAGCATGGGAGTGGGTCACTGAAGCTTTCTTT; CDR3: CASSEAWEWVTEAFF
J: TRBJ2-3; size: .; D: TRBD2; V: TRBV7-3; DNA: TGTGCCAGCAGCTTAAATGCTGCGGGAGGGCGCACAGATACGCAGTATTTT; CDR3: CASSLNAAGGRTDTQYF
J: TRBJ2-1; size: few; D: .; V: TRBV7-3; DNA: TGTGCCAGCAGCTTAGTGGGAACCAATGAGCAGTTCTTC; CDR3: CASSLVGTNEQFF
J: TRBJ2-2; size: many; D: .; V: TRBV5-1; DNA: TGCGCCAGCAGCTCACCCTACACCGGGGAGCTGTTTTTT; CDR3: CASSSPYTGELFF
J: TRBJ2-1; size: once; D: TRBD2; V: TRBV10-3; DNA: TGTGCCATCACACCCGGGACTACCTACAATGAGCAGTTCTTC; CDR3: CAITPGTTYNEQFF
J: TRBJ2-1; size: .; D: TRBD1; V: TRBV7-9; DNA: TGTGCCAGCAGCTATGAGTCAGGGGGCTACAATGAGCAGTTCTTC; CDR3: CASSYESGGYNEQFF